This T cell receptor (beta chain) was identified in a study of blood T cell repertoires in COVID-19. Germline V gene lookup returns CDR1 MGHDK and CDR2 SYGVNS. With V trimmed by 4 bases and J by 9 bases, 14 bases remained unmatched. The CDR3 is 17 amino acids. Repertoires were generated with immunoSEQ multiplex PCR, while TCRdb's copy carries only in-frame clones and drops some. The repertoire has around 100,000 clones, roughly 87% of them found once; the top ten carry roughly 15%. The origin of this receptor is a woman older than 75 in a cohort sampled during active COVID-19. The sequenced material came from peripheral blood. The chain has TRBV25-1 and TRBJ2-5; 13 bases match TRBD2. CDR3 residues: CASSADPRLAGGSAQYF. CDR3 DNA sequence: TGTGCCAGCAGTGCAGACCCCCGACTAGCGGGGGGATCGGCCCAGTACTTC. Full variable domain (rest looked up from reference TRBV25-1 and TRBJ2-5): EADIYQTPRYLVIGTGKKITLECSQTMGHDKMYWYQQDPGMELHLIHYSYGVNSTEKGDLSSESTVSRIRTEHFPLTLESARPSHTSQYLCASSADPRLAGGSAQYFGPGTRLLVL.